This note documents a single T cell receptor (beta chain) sequence. What it binds is unknown. The length of the CDR3 is 15 residues. Trimming cost V 5 bases and J 3 bases; bases outside gene matches: 8. CDR1 and CDR2 (germline): SGHTA, FQGTGA. The sample belongs to a study of cytomegalovirus exposure and HLA in healthy donors. The study's findings and limits: Published work reported that the classifier diagnosed cytomegalovirus status with high specificity and sensitivity.

PCR primers comprised 60 Vbeta and 13 Jbeta primers. Some clones are missing from TCRdb's copy, which holds only in-frame ones; the method was immunoSEQ multiplex PCR. The sample carries about 140,000 clones, over 50% recorded once. V gene TRBV7-3 combines with J gene TRBJ1-1, with 8 bases identical to TRBD1. This TCR was recovered from a human donor in good health. Source material: PBMCs. CDR3 amino acids: CASSRQGPPDTEAFF. In DNA form, the CDR3 reads TGTGCCAGCAGCCGACAGGGGCCGCCGGACACTGAAGCTTTCTTT.